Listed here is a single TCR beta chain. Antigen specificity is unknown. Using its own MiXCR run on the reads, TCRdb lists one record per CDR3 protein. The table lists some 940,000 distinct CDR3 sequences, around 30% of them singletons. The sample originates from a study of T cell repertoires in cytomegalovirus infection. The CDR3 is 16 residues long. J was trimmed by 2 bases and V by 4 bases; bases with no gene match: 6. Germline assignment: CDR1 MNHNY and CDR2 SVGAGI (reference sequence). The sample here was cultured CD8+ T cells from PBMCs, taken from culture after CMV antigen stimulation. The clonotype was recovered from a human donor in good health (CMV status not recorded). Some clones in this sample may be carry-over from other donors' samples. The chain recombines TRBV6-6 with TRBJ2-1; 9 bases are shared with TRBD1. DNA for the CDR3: TGTGCCAGCAGTTCCGGGACAGGGCGAACCTACAATGAGCAGTTCTTC. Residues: CASSSGTGRTYNEQFF.